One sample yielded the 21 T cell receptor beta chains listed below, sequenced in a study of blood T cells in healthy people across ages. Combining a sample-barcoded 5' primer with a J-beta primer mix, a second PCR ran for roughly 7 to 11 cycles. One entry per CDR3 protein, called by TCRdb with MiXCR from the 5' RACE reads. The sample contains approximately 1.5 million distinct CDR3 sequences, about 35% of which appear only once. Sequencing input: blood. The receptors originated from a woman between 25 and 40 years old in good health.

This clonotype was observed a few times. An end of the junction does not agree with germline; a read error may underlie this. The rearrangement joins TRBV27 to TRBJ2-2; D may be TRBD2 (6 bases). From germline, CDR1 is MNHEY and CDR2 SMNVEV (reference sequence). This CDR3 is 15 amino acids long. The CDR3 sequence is CASSLSGGGAGELFF. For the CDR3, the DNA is TGTGCCAGCAGTCTATCGGGCGGAGGGGCCGGGGAGCTGTTTTTT.

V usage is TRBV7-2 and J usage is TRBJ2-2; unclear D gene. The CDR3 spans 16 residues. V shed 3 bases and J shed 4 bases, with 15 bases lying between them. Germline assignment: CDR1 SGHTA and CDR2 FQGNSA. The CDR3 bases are TGTGCCAGCAGCTTGGGGTATCGTTCGTCCACCGGGGAGCTGTTTTTT. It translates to CASSLGYRSSTGELFF.

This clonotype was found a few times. The CDR3 bases are TGTGCCAGCAGCGTAGGCGGGATCGGTACTCAGACCCAGTACTTC. It is translated as CASSVGGIGTQTQYF. The chain links TRBV9 to TRBJ2-5; D possibly corresponds to TRBD2 (6 bases). V lost 0 bases, J lost 6 bases, and 15 bases lay in between. This CDR3 is built from 15 residues. The germline CDR1 and CDR2 sequences are SGDLS and YYNGEE.

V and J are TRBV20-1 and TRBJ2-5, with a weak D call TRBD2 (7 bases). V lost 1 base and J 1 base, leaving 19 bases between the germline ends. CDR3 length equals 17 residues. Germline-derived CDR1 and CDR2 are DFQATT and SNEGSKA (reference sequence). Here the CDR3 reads CSARGGFGRGPQETQYF. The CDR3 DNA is TGCAGTGCTAGAGGAGGGTTTGGGCGGGGGCCCCAAGAGACCCAGTACTTC.

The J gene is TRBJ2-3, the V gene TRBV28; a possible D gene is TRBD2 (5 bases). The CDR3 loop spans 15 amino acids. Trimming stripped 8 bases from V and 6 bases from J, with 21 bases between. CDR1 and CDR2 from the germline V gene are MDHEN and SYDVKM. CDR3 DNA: TGTGCCAGCCCTACTCCCCCGGACCCGGGGGATACGCAGTATTTT. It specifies CASPTPPDPGDTQYF.

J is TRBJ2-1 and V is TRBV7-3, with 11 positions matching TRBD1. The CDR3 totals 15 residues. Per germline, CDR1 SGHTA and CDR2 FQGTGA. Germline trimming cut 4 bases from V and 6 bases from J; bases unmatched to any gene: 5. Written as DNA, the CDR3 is TGTGCCAGCAGCTCCCGGACAGGGGGCCGCAATGAGCAGTTCTTC. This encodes CASSSRTGGRNEQFF.

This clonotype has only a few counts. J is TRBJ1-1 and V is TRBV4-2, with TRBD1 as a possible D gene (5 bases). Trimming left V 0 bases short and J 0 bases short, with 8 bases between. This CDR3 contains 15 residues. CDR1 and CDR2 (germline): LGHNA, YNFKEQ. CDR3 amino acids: CASSQELGLNTEAFF. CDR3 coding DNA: TGTGCCAGCAGCCAAGAACTGGGGCTGAACACTGAAGCTTTCTTT.

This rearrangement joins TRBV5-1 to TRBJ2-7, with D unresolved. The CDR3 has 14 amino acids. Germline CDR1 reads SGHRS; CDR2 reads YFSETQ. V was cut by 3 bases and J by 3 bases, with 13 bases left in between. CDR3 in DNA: TGCGCCAGCAGCTCTAGAATTGGAGTCTACGAGCAGTACTTC. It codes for CASSSRIGVYEQYF.

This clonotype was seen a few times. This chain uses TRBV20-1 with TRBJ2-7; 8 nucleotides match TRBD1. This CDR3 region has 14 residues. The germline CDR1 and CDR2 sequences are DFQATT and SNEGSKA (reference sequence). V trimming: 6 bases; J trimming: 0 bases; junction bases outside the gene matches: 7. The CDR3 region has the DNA TGCAGTGCGGAGACAGGGGCCCTCTCCTACGAGCAGTACTTC. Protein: CSAETGALSYEQYF.

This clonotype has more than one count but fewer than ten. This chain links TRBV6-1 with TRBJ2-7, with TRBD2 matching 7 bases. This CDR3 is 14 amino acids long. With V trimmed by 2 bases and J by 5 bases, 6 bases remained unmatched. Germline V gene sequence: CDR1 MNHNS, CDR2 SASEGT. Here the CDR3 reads CASSENGLVDEQYF. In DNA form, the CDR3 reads TGTGCCAGCAGTGAAAATGGACTAGTAGACGAGCAGTACTTC.

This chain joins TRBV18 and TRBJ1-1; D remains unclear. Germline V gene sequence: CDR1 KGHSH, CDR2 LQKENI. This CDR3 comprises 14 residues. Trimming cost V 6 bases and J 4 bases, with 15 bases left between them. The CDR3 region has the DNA TGTGCCAGCTCGATTGGGGTACTAAGCACTGAAGCTTTCTTT. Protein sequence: CASSIGVLSTEAFF.

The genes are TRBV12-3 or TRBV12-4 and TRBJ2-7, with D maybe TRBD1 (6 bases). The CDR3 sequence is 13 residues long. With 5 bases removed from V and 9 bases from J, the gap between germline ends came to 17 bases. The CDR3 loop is CASSGTPGPRQYF. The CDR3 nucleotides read TGTGCCAGCAGTGGGACACCGGGGCCTCGGCAGTACTTC.

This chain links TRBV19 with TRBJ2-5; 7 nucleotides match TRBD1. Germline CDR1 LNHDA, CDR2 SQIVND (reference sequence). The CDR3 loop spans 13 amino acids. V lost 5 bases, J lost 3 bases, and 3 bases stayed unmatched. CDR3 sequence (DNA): TGTGCCAGTAGTTGGCAGGGGGAAGAGACCCAGTACTTC. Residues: CASSWQGEETQYF.

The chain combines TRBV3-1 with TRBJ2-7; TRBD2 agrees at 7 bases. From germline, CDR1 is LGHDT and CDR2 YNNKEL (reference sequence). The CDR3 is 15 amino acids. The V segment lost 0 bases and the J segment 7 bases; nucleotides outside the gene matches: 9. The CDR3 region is CASSQEGLAVNEQYF. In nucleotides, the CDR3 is TGTGCCAGCAGCCAAGAGGGGCTAGCGGTCAATGAGCAGTACTTC.

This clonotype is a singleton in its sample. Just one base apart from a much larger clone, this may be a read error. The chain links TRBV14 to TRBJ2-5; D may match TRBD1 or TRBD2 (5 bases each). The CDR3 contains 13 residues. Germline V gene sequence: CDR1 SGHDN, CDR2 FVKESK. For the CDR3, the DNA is TGTGACAGCAGCCCATGGGGGCAAGAGACCCAGTACTTC. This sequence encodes CDSSPWGQETQYF.

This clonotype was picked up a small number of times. CDR3 DNA: TGCAGTGCTAGAGATTACAGGGGAGTGAACACTGAAGCTTTCTTT. Its protein is CSARDYRGVNTEAFF. The gene calls are TRBV20-1 and TRBJ1-1, with 7 bases lining up with TRBD1. The trim removed 0 bases at V and 0 bases at J, leaving 4 bases unmatched. Germline V gene data show CDR1 as DFQATT and CDR2 as SNEGSKA (reference sequence). The CDR3 length is 15 residues.

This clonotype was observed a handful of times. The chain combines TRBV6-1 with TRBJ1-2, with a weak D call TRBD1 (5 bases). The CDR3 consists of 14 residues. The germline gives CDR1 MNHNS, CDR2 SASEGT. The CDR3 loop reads CASTGRELIGGYTF. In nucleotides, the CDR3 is TGTGCGAGTACGGGCAGGGAACTTATTGGTGGCTACACCTTC.

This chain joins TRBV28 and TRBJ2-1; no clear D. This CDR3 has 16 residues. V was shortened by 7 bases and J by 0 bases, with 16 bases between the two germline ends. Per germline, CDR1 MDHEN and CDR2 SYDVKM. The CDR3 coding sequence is TGTGCCAGCACAACTTCCATGATCGACTCCTACAATGAGCAGTTCTTC. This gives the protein CASTTSMIDSYNEQFF. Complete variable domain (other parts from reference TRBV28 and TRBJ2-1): DVKVTQSSRYLVKRTGEKVFLECVQDMDHENMFWYRQDPGLGLRLIYFSYDVKMKEKGDIPEGYSVSREKKERFSLILESASTNQTSMYLCASTTSMIDSYNEQFFGPGTRLTVL.

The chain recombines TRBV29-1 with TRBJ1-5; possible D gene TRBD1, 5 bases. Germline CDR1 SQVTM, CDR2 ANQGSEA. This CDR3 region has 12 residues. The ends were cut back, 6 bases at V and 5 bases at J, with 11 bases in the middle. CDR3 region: CSVGERDQPQHF. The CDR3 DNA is TGCAGCGTAGGGGAGAGGGATCAGCCCCAGCATTTT.

The CDR3 sequence: CASSVMAGGYEQYF. The CDR3 DNA sequence: TGTGCCAGCAGTGTGATGGCGGGGGGATACGAGCAGTACTTC. The chain uses TRBV6-1 and TRBJ2-7, with 8 bases fitting TRBD2. Trimming took 4 bases from V and 4 from J; bases not matched to a gene: 6. Germline lookup yields CDR1 MNHNS and CDR2 SASEGT. The CDR3 spans 14 residues.

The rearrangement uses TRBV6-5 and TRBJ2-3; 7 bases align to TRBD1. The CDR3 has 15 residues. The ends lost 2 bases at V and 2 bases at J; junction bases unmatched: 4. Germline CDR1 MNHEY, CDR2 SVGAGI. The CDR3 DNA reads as TGTGCCAGCAGTTACAGAAGGGGGCCCACAGATACGCAGTATTTT. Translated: CASSYRRGPTDTQYF.